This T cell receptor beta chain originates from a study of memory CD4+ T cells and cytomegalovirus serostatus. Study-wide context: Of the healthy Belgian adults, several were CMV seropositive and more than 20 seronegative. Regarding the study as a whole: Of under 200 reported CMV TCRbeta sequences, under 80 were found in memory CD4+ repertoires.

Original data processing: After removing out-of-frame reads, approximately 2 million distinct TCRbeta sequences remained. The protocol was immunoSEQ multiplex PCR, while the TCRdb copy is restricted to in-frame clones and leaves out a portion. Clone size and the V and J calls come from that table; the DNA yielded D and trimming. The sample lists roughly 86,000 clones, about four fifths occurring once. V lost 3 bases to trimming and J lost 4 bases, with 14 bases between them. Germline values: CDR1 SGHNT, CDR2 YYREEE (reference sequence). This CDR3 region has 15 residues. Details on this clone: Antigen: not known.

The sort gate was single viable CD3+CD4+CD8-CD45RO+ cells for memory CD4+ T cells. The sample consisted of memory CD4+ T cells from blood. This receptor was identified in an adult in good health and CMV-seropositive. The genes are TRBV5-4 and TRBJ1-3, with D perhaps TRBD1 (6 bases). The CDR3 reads CASSSDRLGGNTIYF. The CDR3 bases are TGTGCCAGCAGCTCAGACAGGCTGGGAGGAAACACCATATATTTT.